This paragraph covers one TCR beta chain sequence. The protocol was immunoSEQ multiplex PCR, while the TCRdb copy is restricted to in-frame clones and leaves out a portion. Of around 86,000 clones in the sample, over 85% were seen once. This entry comes from a study of control samples from healthy donors and cancer patients. The sequenced material came from PBMCs. This receptor was obtained from a woman in her fifties or sixties with head and neck cancer.

CDR3 nucleotides: TGTGCCAGTAGTATAGGAACTAGCGTGAACGAGCAGTACTTC. The encoded protein is CASSIGTSVNEQYF. The rearrangement uses TRBV19 and TRBJ2-7, with 7 bases that match TRBD2. CDR1 and CDR2 from the germline V gene are LNHDA and SQIVND (reference sequence). The CDR3 extends over 14 amino acids. The junction had 5 bases not matched to a gene; V was cut back by 1 base and J by 5 bases.